The next 2 T cell receptor beta chains were all read from a single sample in a study of blood T cell repertoires in COVID-19. Sequenced by immunoSEQ multiplex PCR; TCRdb stores in-frame clones only, minus some. This sample has around 170,000 clones, with about nine tenths found just once. What was sequenced was peripheral blood. These TCRs come from a man in his sixties with acute or convalescent COVID-19.

The rearrangement joins TRBV7-9 to TRBJ1-6; D is unclear. The CDR3 is 14 residues long. V was cut by 1 base and J by 6 bases, with 7 bases left in between. The V gene's germline CDR1 is SEHNR and CDR2 FQNEAQ (reference sequence). The CDR3 protein is CASSLGQINSPLHF. The CDR3 DNA follows: TGTGCCAGCAGCTTAGGTCAGATTAATTCACCCCTCCACTTT.

The chain is built from TRBV3-1 (or the pseudogene TRBV3-2) and TRBJ2-5, with 14 bases fitting TRBD2. Losses at the gene ends were 3 bases for V and 6 bases for J; bases not matched to a gene: 9. CDR1 and CDR2 (germline): LGHDT, YNNKEL (reference sequence). There are 17 residues in the CDR3. The CDR3 region is CASSHIRTSGGLKTQYF. The CDR3 coding sequence is TGTGCCAGCAGCCACATCCGGACTAGCGGGGGGTTGAAGACCCAGTACTTC.